The T cell receptor beta chain under discussion was sequenced for a study of blood T cell repertoires in COVID-19. Looking at the study overall: Both acute and convalescent COVID-19 samples were obtained from the United States, Italy and Spain. From T cells, B-cell-depleted T cells, or PBMCs came the material, which was cDNA or gDNA.

CDR1 SEHNR and CDR2 FQNEAQ come from the germline V gene (reference sequence). V was trimmed by 5 bases and J by 5 bases, leaving 19 bases between them. The CDR3 runs to 16 residues. As originally analysed: Nucleated cell number was recorded as an estimate derived from reference gene primer amplification. Assay: immunoSEQ multiplex PCR; the TCRdb copy retains only in-frame clones and omits some. That table supplies the V and J calls and clone size; D and trimming were determined from the DNA. The table shows 20,000 to 30,000 clones, with 92% occurring only once. This TCR was recovered from a man in his sixties or seventies with active COVID-19. The sequenced material came from peripheral blood. This chain links TRBV7-9 with TRBJ2-1, with D uncertain. The CDR3 region is CASSPRGRGRDNEQFF. CDR3 bases: TGTGCCAGCAGCCCTCGTGGCAGAGGTCGAGACAATGAGCAGTTCTTC.